This entry describes one T cell receptor beta chain. Its antigen remains unidentified. The CDR3 runs to 13 residues. Trimming cost V 3 bases and J 8 bases, with 16 bases left between them. Germline values: CDR1 SQVTM, CDR2 ANQGSEA. The sample originates from a study of T cell responses to AZD1222 COVID-19 vaccine. Study-wide points: Clonal diversity was possibly underestimated, and the donors were mostly white British, with more females. Repertoires in all cases were sampled only once the peak T cell response had passed. Receipt of two AZD1222 doses was followed by a rise in Spike-specific TCR breadth and depth. Reportedly, close to half of spike-specific TCRs are directed against unmutated variant regions.

Clones were read by immunoSEQ multiplex PCR, and TCRdb kept only the in-frame ones, dropping some. Of around 190,000 clones listed, about 92% were seen once; the top ten hold roughly 1.3%. The rearrangement uses TRBV29-1 and TRBJ1-1, with D perhaps TRBD1 (6 bases). The receptor was isolated from an adult in good health. Specimen: peripheral blood, collected on day 0 of AZD1222 vaccination. The CDR3 reads CSVDGRVGQEAFF. The CDR3 DNA reads as TGCAGCGTTGACGGCAGGGTAGGACAGGAAGCTTTCTTT. Looking up the rest from reference TRBV29-1 and TRBJ1-1 gives the full variable domain: SAVISQKPSRDICQRGTSLTIQCQVDSQVTMMFWYRQQPGQSLTLIATANQGSEATYESGFVIDKFPISRPNLTFSTLTVSNMSPEDSSIYLCSVDGRVGQEAFFGQGTRLTVV.